One TCR beta chain is described in this entry. This sample was included in a study of blood T cell repertoires in COVID-19. Across the whole study: Samples came from the United States, Italy and Spain, spanning acute and convalescent COVID-19. Nucleic acid was either cDNA or gDNA, and it came from T cells, B-cell-depleted T cells, or PBMCs.

Source study methods: Quantification of nucleated cells was approximated via reference gene primer amplification. Profiling relied on immunoSEQ multiplex PCR, and the TCRdb table lists in-frame clones only, not all of them. D and trimming were read from the DNA, whereas the V and J calls and clone size are those reported in that table. Here the sample spans a few hundred thousand clones, 80% to 90% being singletons. The clonotype comes from a woman older than 75 with acute or convalescent COVID-19. Material: peripheral blood.

The CDR3 DNA reads as TGTGCCAGCAGCCAAAGGGACAGGGGAACTGAAGCTTTCTTT. Translating it yields CASSQRDRGTEAFF. The rearrangement uses TRBV3-1 (or the pseudogene TRBV3-2) and TRBJ1-1, with 10 bases identical to TRBD1. Trimming at V came to 2 bases and at J to 5 bases, leaving 2 bases not matched to a gene. The CDR3 loop spans 14 amino acids. CDR1 is LGHDT, CDR2 YNNKEL, per germline (reference sequence).